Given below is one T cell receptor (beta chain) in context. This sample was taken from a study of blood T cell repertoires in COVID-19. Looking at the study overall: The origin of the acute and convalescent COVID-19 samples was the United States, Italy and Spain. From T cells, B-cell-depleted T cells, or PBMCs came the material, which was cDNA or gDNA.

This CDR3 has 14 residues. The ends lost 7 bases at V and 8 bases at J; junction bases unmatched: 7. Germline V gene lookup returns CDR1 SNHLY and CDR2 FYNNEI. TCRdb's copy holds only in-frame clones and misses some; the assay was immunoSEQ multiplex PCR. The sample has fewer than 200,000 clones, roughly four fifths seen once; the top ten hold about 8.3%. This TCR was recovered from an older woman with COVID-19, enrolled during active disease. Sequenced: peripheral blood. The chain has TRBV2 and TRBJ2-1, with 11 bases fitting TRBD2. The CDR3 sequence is CASKAGLAVDEQFF. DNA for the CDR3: TGTGCCAGCAAGGCGGGACTAGCGGTGGATGAGCAGTTCTTC.